This T cell receptor (beta chain) comes out of a study of vaccination and CD4 T cells after COVID-19. The germline CDR1 and CDR2 sequences are SEHNR and FQNEAQ (reference sequence). CDR3 length equals 12 residues. Trimming removed 3 bases at V and 3 bases at J, with 3 bases between. As concerns this clonotype: Its antigen is undetermined.

The sample's treatment: approximately nine-day PBMC culture with coronavirus spike peptide pools or control peptides (ViraFEST assay). The cultures had half their medium swapped for fresh IL-2 medium on days 3 and 7. The Oncomine TCR Beta short-read assay sequenced DNA from cultured CD4+ T cells. Using its own MiXCR run on the PCR reads, TCRdb lists one record per CDR3 protein. The sample holds 5,900 or so distinct CDR3 sequences, approximately 32% seen once. The genes are TRBV7-9 and TRBJ1-3; the D is unclear. The source was CD4+ T cells from blood, cultured in vitro, collected after SARS-CoV-2 vaccination. This receptor was taken from a human donor who had recovered from COVID-19. The CDR3, as DNA: TGTGCCAGCAGCTTGGGTGGAAACACCATATATTTT. Translation: CASSLGGNTIYF.